A selection of T cell receptor beta chains follows, all from one sample in a study of T-cell memory formation after mild COVID-19. TCRdb reprocessed the 5' RACE reads with MiXCR, giving one entry per CDR3 protein. The sample includes approximately 88,000 distinct CDR3 sequences, approximately 23% of them seen just once. Sequenced input: PBMCs or a T cell subset sorted from them (not recorded which). The receptors shown here come from a man aged 18-30 years who had mild COVID-19 (a few samples of this study predate the infection). Cell type and time point are not known. CDR3s include the opening cysteine and the closing phenylalanine or tryptophan. The D gene is left open where the match is weak. Clone size is shown for a subset of rows, as once, few, many or a class of expanded clone.

abundance: few; v_gene: TRBV6-2/TRBV6-3; d_gene: TRBD1; j_gene: TRBJ2-1; CDR3aa: CASCLQGVYNEQFF; CDR3nt: TGTGCCAGCTGTCTACAGGGGGTGTACAATGAGCAGTTCTTC
abundance: NA; v_gene: TRBV20-1; d_gene: TRBD2; j_gene: TRBJ2-5; CDR3aa: CSARLITSGGAGQTQYF; CDR3nt: TGCAGTGCTAGGCTGATAACTAGCGGGGGGGCCGGGCAGACCCAGTACTTC
abundance: NA; v_gene: TRBV29-1; d_gene: NA; j_gene: TRBJ1-1; CDR3aa: CSVAGGAVAFF; CDR3nt: TGCAGCGTTGCCGGGGGGGCGGTCGCTTTCTTT
abundance: few; v_gene: TRBV5-1; d_gene: TRBD2; j_gene: TRBJ2-2; CDR3aa: CASSLTSGDGELFF; CDR3nt: TGCGCCAGCAGCCTGACTAGCGGGGATGGGGAGCTGTTTTTT
abundance: many; v_gene: TRBV7-6; d_gene: TRBD1; j_gene: TRBJ2-2; CDR3aa: CASSRTGSTGELFF; CDR3nt: TGTGCCAGCAGCAGGACAGGGTCGACCGGGGAGCTGTTTTTT
abundance: NA; v_gene: TRBV5-1; d_gene: NA; j_gene: TRBJ2-2; CDR3aa: CASASSGWALEGELFF; CDR3nt: TGCGCCAGCGCCTCCAGCGGGTGGGCTTTGGAAGGGGAGCTGTTTTTT
abundance: NA; v_gene: TRBV6-6; d_gene: NA; j_gene: TRBJ1-4; CDR3aa: CASSYSMSPKPGHLSTNEKLFF; CDR3nt: TGTGCCAGCAGTTACTCGATGTCCCCTAAACCGGGACACCTGTCAACTAATGAAAAACTGTTTTTT
abundance: few; v_gene: TRBV7-9; d_gene: TRBD1; j_gene: TRBJ1-2; CDR3aa: CASSFITGAYGYTF; CDR3nt: TGTGCCAGCAGCTTCATCACAGGGGCCTATGGCTACACCTTC
abundance: medium-sized; v_gene: TRBV12-3/TRBV12-4; d_gene: NA; j_gene: TRBJ1-2; CDR3aa: CASSFNSLRGYTF; CDR3nt: TGTGCCAGCAGTTTTAACAGCTTGAGGGGCTACACCTTC
abundance: NA; v_gene: TRBV12-3/TRBV12-4; d_gene: TRBD1; j_gene: TRBJ1-2; CDR3aa: CASSLGQGVGYGYTF; CDR3nt: TGTGCCAGCAGCCTAGGACAGGGAGTGGGCTATGGCTACACCTTC
abundance: NA; v_gene: TRBV29-1; d_gene: NA; j_gene: TRBJ2-4; CDR3aa: CSVSWQGMDIQYF; CDR3nt: TGCAGCGTTTCGTGGCAGGGGATGGACATTCAGTACTTC
abundance: few; v_gene: TRBV28; d_gene: NA; j_gene: TRBJ2-5; CDR3aa: CASSPPAQTKETQYF; CDR3nt: TGTGCCAGCAGCCCCCCAGCCCAGACTAAAGAGACCCAGTACTTC
abundance: once; v_gene: TRBV4-3; d_gene: NA; j_gene: TRBJ2-2; CDR3aa: CASSQDGTGELFF; CDR3nt: TGCGCCAGCAGCCAAGATGGCACCGGGGAGCTGTTTTTT
abundance: few; v_gene: TRBV29-1; d_gene: TRBD1; j_gene: TRBJ1-1; CDR3aa: CSVRTGTEAFF; CDR3nt: TGCAGCGTTCGGACAGGCACCGAAGCTTTCTTT
abundance: NA; v_gene: TRBV5-6; d_gene: NA; j_gene: TRBJ1-2; CDR3aa: CASSLQGFVDGYTF; CDR3nt: TGTGCCAGCAGCTTACAGGGTTTTGTGGATGGCTACACCTTC
abundance: NA; v_gene: TRBV29-1; d_gene: NA; j_gene: TRBJ2-1; CDR3aa: CSGRGGYNEQFF; CDR3nt: TGCAGCGGCCGGGGTGGCTACAATGAGCAGTTCTTC
abundance: NA; v_gene: TRBV6-5; d_gene: NA; j_gene: TRBJ2-5; CDR3aa: CASSYLGHQYF; CDR3nt: TGTGCCAGCAGTTACCTTGGACATCAGTACTTC
abundance: NA; v_gene: TRBV10-3; d_gene: TRBD1; j_gene: TRBJ2-7; CDR3aa: CAISGGTGIGYEQYF; CDR3nt: TGTGCCATCAGTGGGGGGACAGGGATCGGCTACGAGCAGTACTTC
abundance: NA; v_gene: TRBV6-2/TRBV6-3; d_gene: NA; j_gene: TRBJ1-1; CDR3aa: CASRTQGPEAFF; CDR3nt: TGTGCCAGCCGAACGCAAGGCCCTGAAGCTTTCTTT
abundance: NA; v_gene: TRBV29-1; d_gene: NA; j_gene: TRBJ1-1; CDR3aa: CSVEEGTEAFF; CDR3nt: TGCAGCGTTGAAGAAGGAACTGAAGCTTTCTTT
abundance: NA; v_gene: TRBV2; d_gene: TRBD1; j_gene: TRBJ2-1; CDR3aa: CASSEAAFGTGETYNEQFF; CDR3nt: TGTGCCAGCAGTGAAGCGGCCTTTGGGACAGGGGAAACCTACAATGAGCAGTTCTTC
abundance: few; v_gene: TRBV6-4; d_gene: TRBD1; j_gene: TRBJ2-1; CDR3aa: CASSDSKGADEQFF; CDR3nt: TGTGCCAGCAGTGACTCTAAGGGGGCCGATGAGCAGTTCTTC
abundance: many; v_gene: TRBV4-1; d_gene: TRBD1; j_gene: TRBJ1-6; CDR3aa: CASSQDPPGGHSPLHF; CDR3nt: TGCGCCAGCAGCCAAGATCCCCCAGGGGGCCACTCACCCCTCCACTTT
abundance: NA; v_gene: TRBV18; d_gene: NA; j_gene: TRBJ2-4; CDR3aa: CASSPPLYDIQYF; CDR3nt: TGTGCCAGCTCACCACCGCTCTACGACATTCAGTACTTC
abundance: NA; v_gene: TRBV4-1; d_gene: TRBD2; j_gene: TRBJ2-5; CDR3aa: CASSQRNLAGGVEETQYF; CDR3nt: TGCGCCAGCAGCCAGAGGAACTTAGCGGGGGGTGTGGAAGAGACCCAGTACTTC
abundance: NA; v_gene: TRBV6-2/TRBV6-3; d_gene: NA; j_gene: TRBJ2-5; CDR3aa: CASTRAGPGRKTQYF; CDR3nt: TGTGCCAGCACCAGAGCGGGTCCAGGGCGGAAGACCCAGTACTTC
abundance: few; v_gene: TRBV5-1; d_gene: NA; j_gene: TRBJ1-3; CDR3aa: CASSGSDSSSGNTIYF; CDR3nt: TGCGCCAGCAGCGGCTCCGACTCGAGCTCTGGAAACACCATATATTTT
abundance: NA; v_gene: TRBV28; d_gene: NA; j_gene: TRBJ2-3; CDR3aa: CASSLLQGNTQYF; CDR3nt: TGTGCCAGCAGTTTACTCCAGGGAAATACGCAGTATTTT
abundance: NA; v_gene: TRBV7-9; d_gene: TRBD1; j_gene: TRBJ1-4; CDR3aa: CASLETGQGEKLFF; CDR3nt: TGTGCCAGCTTGGAGACAGGGCAGGGTGAAAAACTGTTTTTT
abundance: few; v_gene: TRBV29-1; d_gene: NA; j_gene: TRBJ2-7; CDR3aa: CSVRDRPYEQYF; CDR3nt: TGCAGCGTGCGGGACAGACCCTACGAGCAGTACTTC
abundance: few; v_gene: TRBV7-2; d_gene: TRBD2; j_gene: TRBJ2-5; CDR3aa: CASRVAGAFQETQYF; CDR3nt: TGTGCCAGCCGCGTAGCGGGTGCTTTCCAGGAGACCCAGTACTTC
abundance: few; v_gene: TRBV7-2; d_gene: NA; j_gene: TRBJ2-7; CDR3aa: CASSNAGGGYEQYF; CDR3nt: TGTGCCAGCAGCAACGCAGGGGGGGGCTACGAGCAGTACTTC
abundance: few; v_gene: TRBV6-6; d_gene: NA; j_gene: TRBJ1-6; CDR3aa: CASSYSGDSPLHF; CDR3nt: TGTGCCAGCAGTTATAGCGGGGACTCACCCCTCCACTTT
abundance: NA; v_gene: TRBV6-6; d_gene: NA; j_gene: TRBJ1-2; CDR3aa: CASSYHSNGGYTF; CDR3nt: TGTGCCAGCAGTTACCATAGCAACGGAGGCTACACCTTC
abundance: many; v_gene: TRBV5-6; d_gene: NA; j_gene: TRBJ1-1; CDR3aa: CASSLGGGTEAFF; CDR3nt: TGTGCCAGCAGCTTAGGGGGGGGCACTGAAGCTTTCTTT
abundance: NA; v_gene: TRBV9; d_gene: NA; j_gene: TRBJ1-6; CDR3aa: CASSAATGGSGSPLHF; CDR3nt: TGTGCCAGCAGCGCTGCAACAGGAGGCTCAGGATCACCCCTCCACTTT
abundance: NA; v_gene: TRBV5-1; d_gene: NA; j_gene: TRBJ2-3; CDR3aa: CASSVATTNTDTQYF; CDR3nt: TGCGCCAGCAGTGTGGCAACTACTAACACAGATACGCAGTATTTT
abundance: few; v_gene: TRBV7-9; d_gene: NA; j_gene: TRBJ2-5; CDR3aa: CASSGGVETQYF; CDR3nt: TGTGCCAGCAGCGGAGGGGTAGAGACCCAGTACTTC
abundance: few; v_gene: TRBV19; d_gene: NA; j_gene: TRBJ1-1; CDR3aa: CASSIVAMTNTEAFF; CDR3nt: TGTGCCAGTAGTATAGTGGCAATGACGAACACTGAAGCTTTCTTT